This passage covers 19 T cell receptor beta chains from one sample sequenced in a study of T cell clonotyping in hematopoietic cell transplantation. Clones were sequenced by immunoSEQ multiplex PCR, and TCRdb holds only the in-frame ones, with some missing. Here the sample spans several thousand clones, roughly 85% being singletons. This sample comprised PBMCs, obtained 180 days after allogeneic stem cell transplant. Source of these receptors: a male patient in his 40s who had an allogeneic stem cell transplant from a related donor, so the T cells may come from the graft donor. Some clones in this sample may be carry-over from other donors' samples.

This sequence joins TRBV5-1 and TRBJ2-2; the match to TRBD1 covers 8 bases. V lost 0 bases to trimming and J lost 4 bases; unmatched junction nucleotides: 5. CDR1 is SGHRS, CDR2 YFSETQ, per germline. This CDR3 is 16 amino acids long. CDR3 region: CASSLGQGMVTGELFF. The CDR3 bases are TGCGCCAGCAGCTTGGGACAGGGGATGGTCACCGGGGAGCTGTTTTTT.

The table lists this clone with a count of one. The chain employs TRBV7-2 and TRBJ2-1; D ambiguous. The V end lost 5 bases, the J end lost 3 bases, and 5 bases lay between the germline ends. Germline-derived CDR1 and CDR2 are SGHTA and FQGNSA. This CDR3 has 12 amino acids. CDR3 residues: CASSELYNEQFF. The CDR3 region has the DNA TGTGCCAGCAGCGAACTCTACAATGAGCAGTTCTTC.

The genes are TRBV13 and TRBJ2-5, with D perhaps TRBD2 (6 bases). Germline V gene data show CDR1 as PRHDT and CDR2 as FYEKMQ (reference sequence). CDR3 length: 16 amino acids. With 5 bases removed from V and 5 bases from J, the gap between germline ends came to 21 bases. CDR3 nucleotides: TGTGCCAGCAGCCCCTACACCTCCCGACTAGTGGAGACCCAGTACTTC. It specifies CASSPYTSRLVETQYF.

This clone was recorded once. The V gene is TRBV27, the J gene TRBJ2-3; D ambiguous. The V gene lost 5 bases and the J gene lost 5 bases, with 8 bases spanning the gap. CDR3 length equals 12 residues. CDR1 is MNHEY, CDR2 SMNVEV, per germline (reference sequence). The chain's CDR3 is CASSDSQDTQYF. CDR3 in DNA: TGTGCCAGCAGTGATTCTCAAGATACGCAGTATTTT.

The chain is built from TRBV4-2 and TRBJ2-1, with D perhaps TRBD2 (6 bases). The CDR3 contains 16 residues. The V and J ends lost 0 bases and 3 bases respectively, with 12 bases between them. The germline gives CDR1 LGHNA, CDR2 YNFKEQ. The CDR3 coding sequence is TGTGCCAGCAGCCAAGATTGGGACGGGGGCTACAATGAGCAGTTCTTC. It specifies CASSQDWDGGYNEQFF.

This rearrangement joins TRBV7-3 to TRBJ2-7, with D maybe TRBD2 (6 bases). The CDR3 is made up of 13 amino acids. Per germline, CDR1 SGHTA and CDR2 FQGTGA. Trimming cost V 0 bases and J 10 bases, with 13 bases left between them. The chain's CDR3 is CASSLTQRAPQYF. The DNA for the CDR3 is TGTGCCAGCAGCTTAACGCAGCGGGCCCCCCAGTACTTC.

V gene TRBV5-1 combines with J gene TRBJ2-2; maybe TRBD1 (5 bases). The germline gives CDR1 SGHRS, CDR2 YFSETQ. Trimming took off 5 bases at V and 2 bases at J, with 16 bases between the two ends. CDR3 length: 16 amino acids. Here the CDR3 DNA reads TGCGCCAGCAGGAGTCGAAGGACATTCAACACCGGGGAGCTGTTTTTT. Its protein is CASRSRRTFNTGELFF.

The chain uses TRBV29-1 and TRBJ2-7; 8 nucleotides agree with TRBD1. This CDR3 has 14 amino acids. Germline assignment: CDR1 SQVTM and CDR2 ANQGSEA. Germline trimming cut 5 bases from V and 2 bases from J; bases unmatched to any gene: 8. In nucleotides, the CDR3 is TGCAGCGTTTGGGGGACAGGAATCACCTACGAGCAGTACTTC. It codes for CSVWGTGITYEQYF.

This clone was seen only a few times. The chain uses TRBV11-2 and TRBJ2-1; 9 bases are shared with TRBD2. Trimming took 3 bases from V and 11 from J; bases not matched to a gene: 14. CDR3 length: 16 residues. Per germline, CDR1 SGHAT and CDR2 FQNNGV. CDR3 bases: TGTGCCAGCAGCTTTCTACCTGGGCTAGCGGGGACCCAGCAGTTCTTC. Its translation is CASSFLPGLAGTQQFF.

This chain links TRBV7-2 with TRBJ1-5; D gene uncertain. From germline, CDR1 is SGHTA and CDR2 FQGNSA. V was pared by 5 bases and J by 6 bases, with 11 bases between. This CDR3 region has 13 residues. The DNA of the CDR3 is TGTGCCAGCAGCAGCCGGGCTCTTCAGCCCCAGCATTTT. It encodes CASSSRALQPQHF. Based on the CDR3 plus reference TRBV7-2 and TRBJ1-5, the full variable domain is GAGVSQSPSNKVTEKGKDVELRCDPISGHTALYWYRQSLGQGLEFLIYFQGNSAPDKSGLPSDRFSAERTGGSVSTLTIQRTQQEDSAVYLCASSSRALQPQHFGDGTRLSIL.

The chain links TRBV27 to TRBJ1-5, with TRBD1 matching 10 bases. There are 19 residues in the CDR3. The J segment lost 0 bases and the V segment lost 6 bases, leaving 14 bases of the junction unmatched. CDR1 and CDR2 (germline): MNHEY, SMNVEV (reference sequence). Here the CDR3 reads CASSLQVGTGVLSNQPQHF. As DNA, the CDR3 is TGTGCCAGCAGCTTACAGGTCGGGACAGGGGTCCTTAGCAATCAGCCCCAGCATTTT.

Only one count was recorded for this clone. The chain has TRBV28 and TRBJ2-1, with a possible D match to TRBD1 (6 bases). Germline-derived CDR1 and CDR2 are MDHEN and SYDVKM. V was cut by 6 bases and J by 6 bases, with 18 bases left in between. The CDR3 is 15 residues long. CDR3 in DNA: TGTGCCAGCAGACACCCCCTAGGACAGTTCAATGAGCAGTTCTTC. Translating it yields CASRHPLGQFNEQFF.

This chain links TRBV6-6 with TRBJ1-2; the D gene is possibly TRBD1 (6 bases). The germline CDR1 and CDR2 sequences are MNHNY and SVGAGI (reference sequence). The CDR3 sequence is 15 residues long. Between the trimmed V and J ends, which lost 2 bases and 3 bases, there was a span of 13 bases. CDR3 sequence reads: CASSYPGALDYGYTF. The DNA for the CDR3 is TGTGCCAGCAGTTACCCAGGGGCACTGGACTATGGCTACACCTTC.

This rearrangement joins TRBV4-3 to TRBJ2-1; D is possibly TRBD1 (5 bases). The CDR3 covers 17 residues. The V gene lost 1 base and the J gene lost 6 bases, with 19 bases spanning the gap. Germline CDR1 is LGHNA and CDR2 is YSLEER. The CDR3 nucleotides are TGCGCCAGCAGCCAAGTGGGGCACTATCAAGTCCCCAATGAGCAGTTCTTC. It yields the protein CASSQVGHYQVPNEQFF.

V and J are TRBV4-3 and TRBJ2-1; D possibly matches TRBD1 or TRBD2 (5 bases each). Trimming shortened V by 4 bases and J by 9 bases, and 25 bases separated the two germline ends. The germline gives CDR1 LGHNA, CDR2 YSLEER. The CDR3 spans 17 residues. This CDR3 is CASSRTLRDPGSGEQFF. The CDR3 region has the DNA TGCGCCAGCAGCCGGACTCTCCGGGACCCGGGGTCGGGTGAGCAGTTCTTC.

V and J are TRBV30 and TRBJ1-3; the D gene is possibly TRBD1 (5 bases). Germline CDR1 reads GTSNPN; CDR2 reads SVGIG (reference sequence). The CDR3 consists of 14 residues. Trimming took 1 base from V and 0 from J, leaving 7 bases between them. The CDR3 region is CAWSAGTSGNTIYF. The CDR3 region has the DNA TGTGCCTGGAGTGCCGGGACCTCTGGAAACACCATATATTTT.

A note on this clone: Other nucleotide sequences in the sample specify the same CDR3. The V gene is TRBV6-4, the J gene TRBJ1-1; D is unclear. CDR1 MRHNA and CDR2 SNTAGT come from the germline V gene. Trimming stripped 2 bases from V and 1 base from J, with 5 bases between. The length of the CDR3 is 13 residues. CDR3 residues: CASSDVENTEAFF. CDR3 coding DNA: TGTGCCAGCAGTGACGTCGAGAACACTGAAGCTTTCTTT.

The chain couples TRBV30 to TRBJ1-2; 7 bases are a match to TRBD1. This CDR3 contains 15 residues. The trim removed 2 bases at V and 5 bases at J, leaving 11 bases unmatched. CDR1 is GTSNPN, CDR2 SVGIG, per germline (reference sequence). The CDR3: CAWSPTSDRVYGYTF. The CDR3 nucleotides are TGTGCCTGGAGTCCCACTTCCGACAGGGTATATGGCTACACCTTC.

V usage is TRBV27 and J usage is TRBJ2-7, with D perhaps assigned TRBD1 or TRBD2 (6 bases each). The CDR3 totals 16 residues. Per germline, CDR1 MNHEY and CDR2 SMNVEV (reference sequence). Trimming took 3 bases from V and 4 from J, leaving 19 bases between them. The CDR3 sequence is CASSFGRLGGQYEQYF. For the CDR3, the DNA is TGTGCCAGCAGTTTTGGTAGATTGGGGGGCCAGTACGAGCAGTACTTC.